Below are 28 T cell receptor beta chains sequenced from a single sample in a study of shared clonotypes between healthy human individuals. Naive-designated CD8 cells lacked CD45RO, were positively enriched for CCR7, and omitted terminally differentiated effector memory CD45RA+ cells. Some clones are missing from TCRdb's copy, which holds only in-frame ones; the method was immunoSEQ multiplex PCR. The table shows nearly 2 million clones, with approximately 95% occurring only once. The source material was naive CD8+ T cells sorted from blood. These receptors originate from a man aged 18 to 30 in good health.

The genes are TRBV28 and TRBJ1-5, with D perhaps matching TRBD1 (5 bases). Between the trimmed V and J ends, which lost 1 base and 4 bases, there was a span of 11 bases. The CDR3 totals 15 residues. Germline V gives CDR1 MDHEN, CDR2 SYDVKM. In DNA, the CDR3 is TGTGCCAGCAGTTTATCTTGGACAAGTAATCAGCCCCAGCATTTT. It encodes CASSLSWTSNQPQHF.

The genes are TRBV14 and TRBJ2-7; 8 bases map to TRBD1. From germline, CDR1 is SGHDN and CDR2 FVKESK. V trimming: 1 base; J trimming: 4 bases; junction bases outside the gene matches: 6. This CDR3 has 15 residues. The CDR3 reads CASSQASGGRYEQYF. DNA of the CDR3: TGTGCCAGCAGCCAAGCGTCAGGGGGCCGGTACGAGCAGTACTTC.

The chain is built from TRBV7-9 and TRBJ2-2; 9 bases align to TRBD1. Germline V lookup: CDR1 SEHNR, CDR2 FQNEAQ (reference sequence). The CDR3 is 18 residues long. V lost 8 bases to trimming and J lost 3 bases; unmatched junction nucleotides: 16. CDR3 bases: TGTGCCAGCGTGGGGACAGGGAATATTGGGGAACACACCGGGGAGCTGTTTTTT. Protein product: CASVGTGNIGEHTGELFF.

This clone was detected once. DNA for the CDR3: TGCGCCAGCAGTCAATCTCATTTTAGGGGTGGACAGAGGATAAGCACAGATACGCAGTATTTT. It encodes CASSQSHFRGGQRISTDTQYF. J is TRBJ2-3 and V is TRBV23-1; D is perhaps TRBD1 (6 bases). TRBV23-1 is reported as an ORF; its role is uncertain. With 0 bases removed from V and 0 bases from J, the gap between germline ends came to 25 bases. The CDR3 runs 21 residues.

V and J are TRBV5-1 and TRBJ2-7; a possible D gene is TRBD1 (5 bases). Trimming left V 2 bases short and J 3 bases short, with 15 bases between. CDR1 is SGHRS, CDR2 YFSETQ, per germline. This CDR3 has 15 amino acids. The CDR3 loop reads CASSFRTGLRYEQYF. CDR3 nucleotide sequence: TGCGCCAGCAGCTTCCGAACAGGATTACGCTACGAGCAGTACTTC. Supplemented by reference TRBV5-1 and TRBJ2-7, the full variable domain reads KAGVTQTPRYLIKTRGQQVTLSCSPISGHRSVSWYQQTPGQGLQFLFEYFSETQRNKGNFPGRFSGRQFSNSRSEMNVSTLELGDSALYLCASSFRTGLRYEQYFGPGTRLTVT.

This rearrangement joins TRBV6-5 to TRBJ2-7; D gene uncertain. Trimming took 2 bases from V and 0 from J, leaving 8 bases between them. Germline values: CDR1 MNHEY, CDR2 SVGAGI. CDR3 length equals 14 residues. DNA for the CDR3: TGTGCCAGCAGTTACAGGGTCAGCTCCTACGAGCAGTACTTC. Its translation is CASSYRVSSYEQYF.

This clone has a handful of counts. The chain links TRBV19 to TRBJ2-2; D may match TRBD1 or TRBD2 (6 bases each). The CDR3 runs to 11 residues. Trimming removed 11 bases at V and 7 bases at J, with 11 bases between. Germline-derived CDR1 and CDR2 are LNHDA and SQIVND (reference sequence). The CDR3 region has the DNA TGTGCCGTAGGGGGACTCGGGGAGCTGTTTTTT. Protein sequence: CAVGGLGELFF.

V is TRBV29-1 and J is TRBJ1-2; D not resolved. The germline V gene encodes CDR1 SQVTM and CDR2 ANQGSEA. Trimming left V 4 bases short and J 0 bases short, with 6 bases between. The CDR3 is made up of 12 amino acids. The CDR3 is CSVVSPNYGYTF. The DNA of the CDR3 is TGCAGCGTTGTGTCACCTAACTATGGCTACACCTTC. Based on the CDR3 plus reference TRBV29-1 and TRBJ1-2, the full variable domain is SAVISQKPSRDICQRGTSLTIQCQVDSQVTMMFWYRQQPGQSLTLIATANQGSEATYESGFVIDKFPISRPNLTFSTLTVSNMSPEDSSIYLCSVVSPNYGYTFGSGTRLTVV.

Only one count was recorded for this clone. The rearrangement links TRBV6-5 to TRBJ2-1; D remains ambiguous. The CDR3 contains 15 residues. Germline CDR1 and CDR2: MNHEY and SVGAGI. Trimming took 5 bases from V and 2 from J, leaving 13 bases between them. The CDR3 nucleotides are TGTGCCAGCAGTCCCACAGCTACAACCTACAATGAGCAGTTCTTC. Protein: CASSPTATTYNEQFF.

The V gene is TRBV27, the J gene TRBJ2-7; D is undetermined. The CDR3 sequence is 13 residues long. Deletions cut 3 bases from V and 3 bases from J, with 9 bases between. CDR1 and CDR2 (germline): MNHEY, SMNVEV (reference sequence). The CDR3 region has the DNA TGTGCCAGCAGTTTCCAACAGAACTACGAGCAGTACTTC. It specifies CASSFQQNYEQYF.

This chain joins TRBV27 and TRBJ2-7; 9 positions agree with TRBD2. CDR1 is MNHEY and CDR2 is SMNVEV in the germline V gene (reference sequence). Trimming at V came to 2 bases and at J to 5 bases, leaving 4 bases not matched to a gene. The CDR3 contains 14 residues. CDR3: CASSLRAGGHEQYF. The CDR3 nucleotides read TGTGCCAGCAGTTTACGGGCGGGAGGGCACGAGCAGTACTTC.

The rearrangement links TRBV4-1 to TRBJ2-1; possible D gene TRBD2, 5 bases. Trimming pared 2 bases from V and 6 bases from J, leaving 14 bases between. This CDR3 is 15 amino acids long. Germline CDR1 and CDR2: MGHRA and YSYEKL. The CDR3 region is CASSQSSGLFNEQFF. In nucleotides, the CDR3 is TGCGCCAGCAGCCAAAGCTCAGGACTCTTCAATGAGCAGTTCTTC.

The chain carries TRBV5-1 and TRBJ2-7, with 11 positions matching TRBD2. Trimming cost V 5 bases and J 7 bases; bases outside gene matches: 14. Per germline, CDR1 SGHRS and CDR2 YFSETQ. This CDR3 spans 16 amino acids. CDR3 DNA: TGCGCCAGCAGTTCCTACGCGACTAGCGGGATGTGGGAGCAGTACTTC. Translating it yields CASSSYATSGMWEQYF.

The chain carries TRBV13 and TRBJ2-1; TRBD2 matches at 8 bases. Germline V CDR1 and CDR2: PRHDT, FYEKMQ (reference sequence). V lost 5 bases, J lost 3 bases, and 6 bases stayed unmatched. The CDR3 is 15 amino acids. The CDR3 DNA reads TGTGCCAGCAGCCAAAGCGGGAGCGGCTACAATGAGCAGTTCTTC. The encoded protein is CASSQSGSGYNEQFF.

The CDR3 is CAWSRWEGDEQFF. CDR3 sequence (DNA): TGTGCCTGGAGTAGGTGGGAGGGGGATGAGCAGTTCTTC. This rearrangement joins TRBV30 to TRBJ2-1; a possible D gene is TRBD2 (7 bases). This CDR3 spans 13 amino acids. The V gene lost 2 bases and the J gene lost 8 bases, with 13 bases spanning the gap. Germline-derived CDR1 and CDR2 are GTSNPN and SVGIG (reference sequence).

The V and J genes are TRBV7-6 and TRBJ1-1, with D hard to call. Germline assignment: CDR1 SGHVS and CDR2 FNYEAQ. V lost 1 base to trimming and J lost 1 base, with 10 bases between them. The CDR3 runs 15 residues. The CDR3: CASSLVVGPNTEAFF. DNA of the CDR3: TGTGCCAGCAGCTTAGTCGTCGGACCGAACACTGAAGCTTTCTTT.

This CDR3 is CASSLEGAHDEQYF. The CDR3 DNA sequence: TGCGCCAGCAGCTTGGAGGGGGCGCACGACGAGCAGTACTTC. The chain is built from TRBV5-1 and TRBJ2-7; 7 positions agree with TRBD1. V gave up 0 bases and J gave up 5 bases; unmatched junction bases: 5. The V gene's germline CDR1 is SGHRS and CDR2 YFSETQ. The CDR3 is 14 residues long. The complete variable domain, with remaining parts taken from reference TRBV5-1 and TRBJ2-7, reads KAGVTQTPRYLIKTRGQQVTLSCSPISGHRSVSWYQQTPGQGLQFLFEYFSETQRNKGNFPGRFSGRQFSNSRSEMNVSTLELGDSALYLCASSLEGAHDEQYFGPGTRLTVT.

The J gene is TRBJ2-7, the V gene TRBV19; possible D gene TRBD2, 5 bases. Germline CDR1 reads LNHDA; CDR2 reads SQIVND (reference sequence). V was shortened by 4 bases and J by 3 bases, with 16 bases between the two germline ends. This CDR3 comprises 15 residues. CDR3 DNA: TGTGCCAGTAGTACGTACGGACTGGCAGACTACGAGCAGTACTTC. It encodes CASSTYGLADYEQYF.

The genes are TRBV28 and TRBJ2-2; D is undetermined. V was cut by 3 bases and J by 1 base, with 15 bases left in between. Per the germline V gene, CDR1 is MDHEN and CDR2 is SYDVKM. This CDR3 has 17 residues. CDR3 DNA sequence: TGTGCCAGCAGTTTCCCTCGGTTCGGAGAGAACACCGGGGAGCTGTTTTTT. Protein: CASSFPRFGENTGELFF.

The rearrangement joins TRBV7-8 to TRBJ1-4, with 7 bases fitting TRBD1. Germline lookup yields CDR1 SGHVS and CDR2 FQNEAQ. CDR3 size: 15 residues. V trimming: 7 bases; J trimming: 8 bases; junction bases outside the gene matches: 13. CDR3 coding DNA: TGTGCCAGCACCCTATATGGGGGGGGACAGGAAAAACTGTTTTTT. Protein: CASTLYGGGQEKLFF. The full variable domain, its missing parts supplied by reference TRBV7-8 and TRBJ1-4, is GAGVSQSPRYKVAKRGQDVALRCDPISGHVSLFWYQQALGQGPEFLTYFQNEAQLDKSGLPSDRFFAERPEGSVSTLKIQRTQQEDSAVYLCASTLYGGGQEKLFFGSGTQLSVL.

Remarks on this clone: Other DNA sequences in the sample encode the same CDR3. CDR3 sequence: CASSMRGQSYEQYF. CDR3 nucleotide sequence: TGTGCCAGTAGTATGAGGGGGCAGTCCTACGAGCAGTACTTC. The V call is TRBV19, the J call TRBJ2-7, with 7 bases aligning to TRBD1. This CDR3 spans 14 amino acids. From germline, CDR1 is LNHDA and CDR2 SQIVND (reference sequence). V shed 3 bases and J 1 base; nucleotides not matched to a gene: 3.

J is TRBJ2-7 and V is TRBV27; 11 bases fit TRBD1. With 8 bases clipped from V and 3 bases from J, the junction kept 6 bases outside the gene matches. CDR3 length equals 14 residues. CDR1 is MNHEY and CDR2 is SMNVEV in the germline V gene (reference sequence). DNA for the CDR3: TGTGCCAGCCACCCGGGACAGGGGGGCTACGAGCAGTACTTC. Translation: CASHPGQGGYEQYF.

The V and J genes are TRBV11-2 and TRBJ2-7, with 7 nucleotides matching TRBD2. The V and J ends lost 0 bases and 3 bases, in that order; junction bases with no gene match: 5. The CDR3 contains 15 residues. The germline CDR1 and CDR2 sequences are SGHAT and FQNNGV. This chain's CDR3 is CASSLEASGIYEQYF. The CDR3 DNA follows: TGTGCCAGCAGCTTAGAGGCTAGCGGAATCTACGAGCAGTACTTC. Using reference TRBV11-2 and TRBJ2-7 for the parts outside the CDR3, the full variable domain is EAGVAQSPRYKIIEKRQSVAFWCNPISGHATLYWYQQILGQGPKLLIQFQNNGVVDDSQLPKDRFSAERLKGVDSTLKIQPAKLEDSAVYLCASSLEASGIYEQYFGPGTRLTVT.

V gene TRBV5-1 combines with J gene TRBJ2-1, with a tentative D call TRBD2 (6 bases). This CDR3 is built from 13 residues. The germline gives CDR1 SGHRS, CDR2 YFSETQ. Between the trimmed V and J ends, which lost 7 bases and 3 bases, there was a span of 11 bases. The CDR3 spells CASRWDFYNEQFF. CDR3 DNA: TGCGCCAGCCGATGGGACTTCTACAATGAGCAGTTCTTC.

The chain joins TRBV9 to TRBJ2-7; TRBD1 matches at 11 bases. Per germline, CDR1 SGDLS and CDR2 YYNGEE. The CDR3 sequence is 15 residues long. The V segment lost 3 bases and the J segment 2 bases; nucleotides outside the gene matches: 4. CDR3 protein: CASSGGQGGPYEQYF. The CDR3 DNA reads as TGTGCCAGCAGCGGGGGACAGGGGGGCCCCTACGAGCAGTACTTC.

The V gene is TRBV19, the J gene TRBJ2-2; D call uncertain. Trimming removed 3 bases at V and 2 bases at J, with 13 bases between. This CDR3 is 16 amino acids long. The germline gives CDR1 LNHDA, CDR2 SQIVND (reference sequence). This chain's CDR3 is CASSIGVLANTGELFF. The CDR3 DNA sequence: TGTGCCAGTAGTATTGGGGTCCTGGCTAACACCGGGGAGCTGTTTTTT.

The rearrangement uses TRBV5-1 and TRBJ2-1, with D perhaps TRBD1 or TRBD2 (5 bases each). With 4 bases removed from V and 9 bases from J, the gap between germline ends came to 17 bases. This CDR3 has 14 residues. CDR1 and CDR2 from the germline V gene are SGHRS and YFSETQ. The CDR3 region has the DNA TGCGCCAGCAGCCCTGGGGACGGGGCCGGTGAGCAGTTCTTC. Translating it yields CASSPGDGAGEQFF.

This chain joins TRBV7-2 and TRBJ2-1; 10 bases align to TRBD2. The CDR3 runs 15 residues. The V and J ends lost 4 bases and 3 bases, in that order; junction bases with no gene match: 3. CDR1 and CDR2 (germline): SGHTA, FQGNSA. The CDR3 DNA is TGTGCCAGCAGCTCCCTAGCGGGAGTCTACAATGAGCAGTTCTTC. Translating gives CASSSLAGVYNEQFF.